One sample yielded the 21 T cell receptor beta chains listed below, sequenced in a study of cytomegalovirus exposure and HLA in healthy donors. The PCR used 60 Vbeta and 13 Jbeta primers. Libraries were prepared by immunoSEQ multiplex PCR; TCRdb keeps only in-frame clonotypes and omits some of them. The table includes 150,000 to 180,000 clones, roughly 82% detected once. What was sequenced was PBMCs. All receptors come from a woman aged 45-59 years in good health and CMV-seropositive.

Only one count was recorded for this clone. This CDR3 reads CASSQGAGGRGTEAFF. CDR3 in DNA: TGTGCCAGCAGTCAGGGGGCAGGAGGCAGAGGCACTGAAGCTTTCTTT. V and J are TRBV5-4 and TRBJ1-1, with TRBD1 identical over 8 bases. Trimming cost V 5 bases and J 4 bases; bases outside gene matches: 13. This CDR3 contains 16 residues. The germline CDR1 and CDR2 sequences are SGHNT and YYREEE (reference sequence).

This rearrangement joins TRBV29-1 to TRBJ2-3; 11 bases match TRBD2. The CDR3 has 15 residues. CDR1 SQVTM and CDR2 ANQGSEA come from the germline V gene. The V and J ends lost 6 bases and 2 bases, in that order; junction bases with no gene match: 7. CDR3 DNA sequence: TGCAGCGTCGAACCTAGCGGGGGGAACACAGATACGCAGTATTTT. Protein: CSVEPSGGNTDTQYF.

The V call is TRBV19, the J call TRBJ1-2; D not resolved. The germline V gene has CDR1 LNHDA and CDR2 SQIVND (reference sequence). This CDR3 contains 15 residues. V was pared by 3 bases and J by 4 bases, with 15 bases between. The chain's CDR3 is CASSIDQTGVYGYTF. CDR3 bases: TGTGCCAGTAGTATCGATCAAACCGGGGTCTATGGCTACACCTTC.

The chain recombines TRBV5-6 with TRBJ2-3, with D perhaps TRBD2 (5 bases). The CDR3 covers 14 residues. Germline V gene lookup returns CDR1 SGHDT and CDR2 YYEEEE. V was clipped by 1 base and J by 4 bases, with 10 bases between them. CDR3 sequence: CASSLQLEADTQYF. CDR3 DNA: TGTGCCAGCAGCTTGCAACTAGAGGCAGATACGCAGTATTTT.

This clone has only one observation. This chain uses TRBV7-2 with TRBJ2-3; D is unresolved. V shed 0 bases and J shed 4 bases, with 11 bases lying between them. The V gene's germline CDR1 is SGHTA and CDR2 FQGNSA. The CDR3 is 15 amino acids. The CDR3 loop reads CASSLARVGADTQYF. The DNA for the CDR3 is TGTGCCAGCAGCTTAGCCCGGGTCGGAGCAGATACGCAGTATTTT. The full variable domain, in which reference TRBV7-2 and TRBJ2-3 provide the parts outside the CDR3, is GAGVSQSPSNKVTEKGKDVELRCDPISGHTALYWYRQSLGQGLEFLIYFQGNSAPDKSGLPSDRFSAERTGGSVSTLTIQRTQQEDSAVYLCASSLARVGADTQYFGPGTRLTVL.

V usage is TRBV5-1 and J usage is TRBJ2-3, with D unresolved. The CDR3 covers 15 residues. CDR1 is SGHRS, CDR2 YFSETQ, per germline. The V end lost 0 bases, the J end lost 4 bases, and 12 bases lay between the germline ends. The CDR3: CASSLDQAPPDTQYF. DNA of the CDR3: TGCGCCAGCAGCTTGGATCAGGCTCCCCCAGATACGCAGTATTTT.

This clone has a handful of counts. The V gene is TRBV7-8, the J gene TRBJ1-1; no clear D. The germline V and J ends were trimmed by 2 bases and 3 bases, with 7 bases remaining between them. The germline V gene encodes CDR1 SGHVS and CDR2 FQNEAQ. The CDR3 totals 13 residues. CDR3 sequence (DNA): TGTGCCAGCAGCTTATCGGGAGACACTGAAGCTTTCTTT. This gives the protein CASSLSGDTEAFF.

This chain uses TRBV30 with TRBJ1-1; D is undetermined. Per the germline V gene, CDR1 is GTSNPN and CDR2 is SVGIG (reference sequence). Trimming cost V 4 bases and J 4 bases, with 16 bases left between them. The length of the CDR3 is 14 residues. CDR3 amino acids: CAWILKASGTEAFF. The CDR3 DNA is TGTGCCTGGATCCTGAAAGCCTCGGGCACTGAAGCTTTCTTT.

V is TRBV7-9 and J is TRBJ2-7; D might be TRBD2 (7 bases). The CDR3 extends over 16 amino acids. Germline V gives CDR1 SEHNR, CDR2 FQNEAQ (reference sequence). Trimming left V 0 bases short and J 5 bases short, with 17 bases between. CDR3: CASSLAGRGRPNEQYF. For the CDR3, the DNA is TGTGCCAGCAGCTTAGCTGGGCGGGGGCGACCCAACGAGCAGTACTTC.

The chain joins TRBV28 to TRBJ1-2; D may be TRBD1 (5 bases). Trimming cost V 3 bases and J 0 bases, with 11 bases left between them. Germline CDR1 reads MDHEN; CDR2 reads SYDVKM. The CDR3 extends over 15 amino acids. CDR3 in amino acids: CASSLMGPSNYGYTF. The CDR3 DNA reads TGTGCCAGCAGTTTGATGGGGCCCTCTAACTATGGCTACACCTTC.

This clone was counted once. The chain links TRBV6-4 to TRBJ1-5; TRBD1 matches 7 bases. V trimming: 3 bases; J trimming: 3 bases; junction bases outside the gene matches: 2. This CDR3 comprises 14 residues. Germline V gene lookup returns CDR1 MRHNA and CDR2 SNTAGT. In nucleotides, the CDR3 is TGTGCCAGCAGTGATGGGACAGCCAATCAGCCCCAGCATTTT. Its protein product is CASSDGTANQPQHF.

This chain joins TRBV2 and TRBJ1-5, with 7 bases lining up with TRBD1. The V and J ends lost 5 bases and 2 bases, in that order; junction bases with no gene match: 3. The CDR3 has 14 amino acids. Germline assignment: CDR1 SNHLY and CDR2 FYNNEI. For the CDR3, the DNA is TGTGCCAGCAGTACCGACAGGGGCAATCAGCCCCAGCATTTT. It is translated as CASSTDRGNQPQHF. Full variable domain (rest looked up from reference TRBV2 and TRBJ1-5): EPEVTQTPSHQVTQMGQEVILRCVPISNHLYFYWYRQILGQKVEFLVSFYNNEISEKSEIFDDQFSVERPDGSNFTLKIRSTKLEDSAMYFCASSTDRGNQPQHFGDGTRLSIL.

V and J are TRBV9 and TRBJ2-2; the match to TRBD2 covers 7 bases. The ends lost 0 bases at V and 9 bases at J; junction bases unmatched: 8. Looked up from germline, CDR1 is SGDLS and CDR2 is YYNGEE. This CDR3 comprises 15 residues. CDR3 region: CASSVAGGSYRELFF. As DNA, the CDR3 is TGTGCCAGCAGCGTAGCGGGGGGTTCCTACCGGGAGCTGTTTTTT.

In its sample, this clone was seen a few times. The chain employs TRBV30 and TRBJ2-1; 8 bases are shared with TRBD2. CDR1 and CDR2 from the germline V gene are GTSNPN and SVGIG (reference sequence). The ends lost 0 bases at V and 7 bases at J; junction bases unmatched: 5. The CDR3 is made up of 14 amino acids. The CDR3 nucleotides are TGTGCCTGGAGTGTTGGGACTAGAAATAATGAGCAGTTCTTC. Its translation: CAWSVGTRNNEQFF.

CDR3 protein: CASSYGTGTVNSPLHF. The DNA for the CDR3 is TGTGCCAGCAGTTACGGGACCGGGACAGTGAATTCACCCCTCCACTTT. V usage is TRBV6-5 and J usage is TRBJ1-6; 7 bases are a match to TRBD1. This CDR3 spans 16 amino acids. The junction had 8 bases not matched to a gene; V was cut back by 2 bases and J by 7 bases. CDR1 is MNHEY and CDR2 is SVGAGI in the germline V gene.

In DNA, the CDR3 is TGTGCCAGCAGCTCCGCAGGGGGTTTTAACCTCGAGCAGTACTTC. Translation: CASSSAGGFNLEQYF. This chain uses TRBV7-9 with TRBJ2-7, with 7 nucleotides matching TRBD1. The CDR3 has 15 amino acids. Germline loops: CDR1 SEHNR, CDR2 FQNEAQ (reference sequence). The V segment lost 4 bases and the J segment 6 bases; nucleotides outside the gene matches: 12.

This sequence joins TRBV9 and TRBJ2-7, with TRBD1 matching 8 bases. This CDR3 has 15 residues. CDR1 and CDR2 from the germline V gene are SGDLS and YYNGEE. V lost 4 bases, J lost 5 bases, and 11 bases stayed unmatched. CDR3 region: CASSQGQGPPHEQYF. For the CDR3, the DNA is TGTGCCAGCAGCCAAGGACAGGGACCGCCCCACGAGCAGTACTTC.

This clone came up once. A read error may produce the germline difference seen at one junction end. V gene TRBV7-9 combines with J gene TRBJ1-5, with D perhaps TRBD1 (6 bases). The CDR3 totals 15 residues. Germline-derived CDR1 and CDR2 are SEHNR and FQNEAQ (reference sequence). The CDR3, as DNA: TGTTCCAGCAGCTTAGGCCAGGGGTGGAATCAGCCCCAGCATTTT. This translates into CSSSLGQGWNQPQHF.

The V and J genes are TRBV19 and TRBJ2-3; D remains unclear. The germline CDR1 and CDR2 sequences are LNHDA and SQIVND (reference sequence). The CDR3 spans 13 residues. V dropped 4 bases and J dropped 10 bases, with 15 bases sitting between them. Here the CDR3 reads CASSKIDPGPQYF. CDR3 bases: TGTGCCAGTAGTAAAATCGACCCGGGTCCGCAGTATTTT.

In DNA form, the CDR3 reads TGTGCCAGTAGTAAACCGGGACAGGGTGCCACTGAAGCTTTCTTT. Its translation: CASSKPGQGATEAFF. The gene calls are TRBV19 and TRBJ1-1; TRBD1 matches 9 bases. CDR1 is LNHDA and CDR2 is SQIVND in the germline V gene (reference sequence). CDR3 length: 15 amino acids. Losses at the gene ends were 4 bases for V and 4 bases for J; bases not matched to a gene: 7.

The CDR3 DNA is TGCGCCAGCAGCTTGGCCGGGACAGGGGGTCGAGAGACCCAGTACTTC. It is translated as CASSLAGTGGRETQYF. This chain connects TRBV5-1 to TRBJ2-5; TRBD1 agrees at 11 bases. The CDR3 consists of 16 residues. Per germline, CDR1 SGHRS and CDR2 YFSETQ. Trimming at V came to 0 bases and at J to 4 bases, leaving 5 bases not matched to a gene.